This T cell receptor beta chain comes out of a study of blood T cell repertoires in COVID-19. The wider study: Both acute and convalescent COVID-19 samples were obtained from the United States, Italy and Spain. Sources were T cells, B-cell-depleted T cells, or PBMCs; the material itself was cDNA or gDNA.

Original processing methods: It was from reference gene primer amplification that nucleated cell counts were estimated. Using immunoSEQ multiplex PCR, the repertoire was profiled, and TCRdb retains in-frame clones only, with some absent. Clonal size and the V and J genes are those of that table, whereas D and trimming came from the DNA. The table has 150,000 to 200,000 clones, about 87% seen once; the top ten hold around a tenth. Specimen: peripheral blood. The clonotype comes from a woman aged 70-85 years with COVID-19, enrolled during active disease.

The CDR3 here is CASSQPQGFGNTIYF. CDR3 DNA sequence: TGTGCCAGCAGCCAACCTCAGGGGTTCGGAAACACCATATATTTT. The chain combines TRBV3-1 (or the pseudogene TRBV3-2) with TRBJ1-3; TRBD1 might be the D (6 bases). V lost 2 bases, J lost 4 bases, and 12 bases lay in between. The CDR3 runs 15 residues. Germline V gene data show CDR1 as LGHDT and CDR2 as YNNKEL (reference sequence).